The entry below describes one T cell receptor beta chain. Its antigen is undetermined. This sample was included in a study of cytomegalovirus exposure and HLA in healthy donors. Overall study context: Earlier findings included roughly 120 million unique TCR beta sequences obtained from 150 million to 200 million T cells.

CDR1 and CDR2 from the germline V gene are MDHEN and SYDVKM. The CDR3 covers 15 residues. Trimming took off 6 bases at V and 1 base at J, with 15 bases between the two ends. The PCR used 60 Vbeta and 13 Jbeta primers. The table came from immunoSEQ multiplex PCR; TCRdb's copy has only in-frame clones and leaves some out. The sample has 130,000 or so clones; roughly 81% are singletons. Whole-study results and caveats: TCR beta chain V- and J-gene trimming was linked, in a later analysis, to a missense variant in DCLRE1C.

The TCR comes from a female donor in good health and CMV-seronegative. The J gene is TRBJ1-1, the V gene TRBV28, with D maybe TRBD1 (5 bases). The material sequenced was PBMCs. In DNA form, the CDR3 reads TGTGCCAGCAGCGGCCTGGGGCAGCCGAACACTGAAGCTTTCTTT. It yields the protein CASSGLGQPNTEAFF.